This passage covers 5 T cell receptor beta chains from one sample sequenced in a study of tumor-infiltrating lymphocytes in primary liver carcinoma. DNA and RNA were both co-extracted from 20-30 mg of bulk tissue that had not been sorted. With roughly 540 ng total RNA as template and a constant-region primer, TCR beta cDNA was made. What produced the TCR beta libraries was three nested multiplex PCR rounds using slightly modified ARM-PCR. Use of TRBV1-TRBV30 forward primers with a C-beta reverse primer characterized the first two PCR rounds, which lasted approximately 11 cycles each. TCRdb re-called the multiplex PCR reads with MiXCR, one entry per CDR3 protein. The profile shows about 130,000 distinct CDR3 sequences, 55% to 75% of them singletons. Sample: liver tumor tissue from sampling region 3. Subset noted: tumor region T3, left-lateral pole. The source is an older woman with primary liver carcinoma and hepatitis B virus infection.

A single count supports this clonotype. Just one base apart from a much larger clone, this may be a read error. The CDR3 carries no conserved terminal phenylalanine or tryptophan, so it likely arises from a read error. This chain links TRBV30 with TRBJ1-3; 8 bases line up with TRBD1. The CDR3 is made up of 14 amino acids. Germline assignment: CDR1 GTSNPN and CDR2 SVGIG (reference sequence). Trimming took 3 bases from V and 3 from J; bases not matched to a gene: 4. The CDR3 coding sequence is TGTGCCTGGAGGGTCGGGACAGGTGGAAACACCATATATTCT. Its protein is CAWRVGTGGNTIYS.

On this clonotype itself: One end of the junction is discordant with germline, which a read error may explain. The V gene is TRBV6-6, the J gene TRBJ2-3, with 7 bases matching TRBD1. This CDR3 comprises 15 residues. The germline CDR1 and CDR2 sequences are MNHNY and SVGAGI (reference sequence). Here the CDR3 reads CASSDGPGGTDTQYF. In nucleotides, the CDR3 is TGTGCGAGCAGCGACGGGCCAGGGGGAACAGATACGCAGTATTTT.

There are many counts of this clonotype. The chain combines TRBV7-9 with TRBJ2-7; 8 bases fit TRBD2. With 3 bases clipped from V and 13 bases from J, the junction kept 11 bases outside the gene matches. Per the germline V gene, CDR1 is SEHNR and CDR2 is FQNEAQ (reference sequence). The CDR3 runs to 13 residues. This CDR3 is CASSFREASGCYF. CDR3 coding DNA: TGTGCCAGCAGCTTCCGGGAGGCTAGCGGGTGTTACTTC.

This clonotype was found once. One end of the junction fails to match germline, which may point to a read error. The chain employs TRBV11-1 and TRBJ2-3, with D uncertain. The CDR3 totals 14 residues. Germline CDR1 and CDR2: SGHAT and FQDESV (reference sequence). The DNA of the CDR3 is TGCACCAGCAGCTTAGACTGGGGATCAGATACGCATTATTTT. Encoded protein: CTSSLDWGSDTHYF.

On this clonotype: In this CDR3 the conserved last residue, phenylalanine or tryptophan, is missing, so a read error is likely. The chain has TRBV5-4 and TRBJ2-1; D is undetermined. Between the trimmed V and J ends, which lost 2 bases and 7 bases, there was a span of 16 bases. The CDR3 is 15 amino acids. Germline CDR1 is SGHNT and CDR2 is YYREEE (reference sequence). DNA of the CDR3: TGTGCCAGCAGCTTAGGGCCTTCAATATATAATGAGCAGTTCTAC. Its protein product is CASSLGPSIYNEQFY.